This T cell receptor beta chain was sequenced during a study of T-cell memory formation after mild COVID-19. Looking at the study overall: TCR clusters mostly belonged to single donors. Study observations and caveats: CD4+ contracting clones were found mainly in CM and EM, and CD8+ ones in EMRA. Contracting clones from day 15 to 85 showed balanced CD4/CD8; later expanders favored CD4+.

This clonotype was seen at least ten times. Its matching antigen is unknown. The 5'RACE method, run with constant-segment primers, produced TCR alpha and TCR beta cDNA libraries (carrying sample barcodes and UMIs). TCRdb re-called the 5' RACE reads through MiXCR, storing one row per CDR3 protein. The sample lists around 29,000 distinct CDR3 sequences; roughly 12% were seen once. The germline V and J ends were trimmed by 2 bases and 0 bases, with 10 bases remaining between them. Per the germline V gene, CDR1 is KGHDR and CDR2 is SFDVKD. CDR3 length: 16 residues. This TCR was recovered from an adult woman who had mild COVID-19 (a few samples of this study predate the infection). Cell type and time point are not known. The V gene is TRBV24-1, the J gene TRBJ2-1; D not resolved. Sequencing was performed on PBMCs or a T cell subset sorted from them (not recorded which). CDR3 sequence: CATSDSSRSSYNEQFF. The DNA for the CDR3 is TGTGCCACCAGTGATTCCTCGCGGTCCTCCTACAATGAGCAGTTCTTC.